The clone carrying this TCR beta chain was seen once. These data are taken from a study of T cell changes during pregnancy in multiple sclerosis. Germline assignment: CDR1 MNHEY and CDR2 SMNVEV (reference sequence). The CDR3 covers 13 residues. Trimming stripped 8 bases from V and 2 bases from J, with 12 bases between. TCRdb keeps only in-frame clones here, not all; method: immunoSEQ multiplex PCR. This table holds some 70,000 clones, around 92% found once. The sample consisted of CD8+ T cells from peripheral blood mononuclear cells, taken in the third trimester of pregnancy. J is TRBJ1-1 and V is TRBV27, with D possibly being TRBD1 (5 bases). The receptor's source is a female donor in good health, enrolled as a control in a pregnancy study. The CDR3 loop reads CASGDQGNTEAFF. CDR3 nucleotide sequence: TGTGCCAGCGGAGACCAGGGAAACACTGAAGCTTTCTTT.